The clone carrying this T cell receptor beta chain was found a few times. Its specificity is not known. The data stem from a study of early T cells in non-severe SARS-CoV-2 infection. Across the study: The chains were unpaired, and the sequenced material was bulk RNA from unsorted whole blood.

Unique molecular identifiers tagged individual cDNA molecules. TCRdb ran MiXCR on the 5' RACE reads and lists one entry per CDR3 protein. The table has under 20,000 distinct CDR3 sequences, under 7.5% seen once; the top ten hold roughly 5.9%. The CDR3 covers 14 residues. Germline CDR1 and CDR2: LGHDT and YNNKEL (reference sequence). V gave up 0 bases and J gave up 6 bases, with 12 bases separating them. Study-wide results and caveats: Clonotype matching in VDJdb favored anti-spike CD8 responses and did not capture private and CD4 specificities.

The sequencing sample was made of whole blood. J is TRBJ2-7 and V is TRBV3-1, with D perhaps matching TRBD1 (6 bases). This receptor was taken from an adult who was a healthcare worker with PCR-confirmed SARS-CoV-2 infection or an uninfected control (not recorded which). CDR3 in amino acids: CASSQDFGTSEQYF. DNA of the CDR3: TGTGCCAGCAGCCAAGATTTTGGGACATCCGAGCAGTACTTC.